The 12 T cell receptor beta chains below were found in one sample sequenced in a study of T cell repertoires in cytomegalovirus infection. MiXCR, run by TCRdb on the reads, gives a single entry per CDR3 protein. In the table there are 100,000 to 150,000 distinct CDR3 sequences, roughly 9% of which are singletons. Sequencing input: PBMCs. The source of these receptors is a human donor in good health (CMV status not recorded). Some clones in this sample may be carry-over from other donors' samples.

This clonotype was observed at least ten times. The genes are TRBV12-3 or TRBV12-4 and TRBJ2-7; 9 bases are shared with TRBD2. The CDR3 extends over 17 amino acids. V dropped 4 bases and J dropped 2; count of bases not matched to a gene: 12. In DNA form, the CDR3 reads TGTGCCAGCAGTTCCCTCCGTTCGGCTAGCGGGGCCTACGAGCAGTACTTC. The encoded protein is CASSSLRSASGAYEQYF.

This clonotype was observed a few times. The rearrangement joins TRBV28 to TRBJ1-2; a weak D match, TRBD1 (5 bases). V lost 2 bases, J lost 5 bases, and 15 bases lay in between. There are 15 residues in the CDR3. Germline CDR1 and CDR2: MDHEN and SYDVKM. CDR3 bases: TGTGCCAGCAGTTTAAGTTTGACAGACCCTTATGGCTACACCTTC. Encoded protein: CASSLSLTDPYGYTF.

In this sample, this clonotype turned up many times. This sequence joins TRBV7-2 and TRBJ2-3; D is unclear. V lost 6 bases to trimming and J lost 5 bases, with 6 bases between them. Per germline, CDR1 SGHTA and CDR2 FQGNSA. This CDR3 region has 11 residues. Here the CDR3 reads CASSSKDTQYF. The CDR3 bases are TGTGCCAGCAGTTCAAAAGATACGCAGTATTTT.

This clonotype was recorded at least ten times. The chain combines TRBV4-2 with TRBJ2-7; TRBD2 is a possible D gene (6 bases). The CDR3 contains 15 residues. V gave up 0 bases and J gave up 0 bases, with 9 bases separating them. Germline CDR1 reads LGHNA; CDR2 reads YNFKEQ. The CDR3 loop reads CASSQESSVSYEQYF. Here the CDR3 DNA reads TGTGCCAGCAGCCAAGAATCTAGCGTCTCCTACGAGCAGTACTTC.

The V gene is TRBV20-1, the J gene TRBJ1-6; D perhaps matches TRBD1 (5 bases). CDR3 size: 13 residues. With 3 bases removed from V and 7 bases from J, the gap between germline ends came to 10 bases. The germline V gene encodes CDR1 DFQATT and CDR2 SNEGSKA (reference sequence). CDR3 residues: CSASWQGNSPLHF. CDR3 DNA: TGCAGTGCTAGTTGGCAGGGCAATTCACCCCTCCACTTT.

In DNA form, the CDR3 reads TGTGCCAGCAGTTTTGACAGGGAAATTTACGAGCAGTACTTC. Protein: CASSFDREIYEQYF. V usage is TRBV28 and J usage is TRBJ2-7; 7 nucleotides match TRBD1. The V gene end was trimmed by 3 bases and the J gene end by 4 bases; junction bases not matched to a gene: 6. The CDR3 covers 14 residues. The germline CDR1 and CDR2 sequences are MDHEN and SYDVKM.

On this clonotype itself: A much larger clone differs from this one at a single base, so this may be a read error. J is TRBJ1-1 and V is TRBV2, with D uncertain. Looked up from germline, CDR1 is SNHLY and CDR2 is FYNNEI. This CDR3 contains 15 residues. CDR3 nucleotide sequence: TGTGCCAGCATGTGGGCGGCCCCAATGAACACTGAAGCTTCCTTT. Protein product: CASMWAAPMNTEASF.

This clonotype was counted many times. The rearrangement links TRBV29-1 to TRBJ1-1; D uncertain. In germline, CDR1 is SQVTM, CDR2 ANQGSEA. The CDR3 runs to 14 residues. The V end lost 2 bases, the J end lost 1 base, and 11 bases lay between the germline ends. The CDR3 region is CSVERPGRNTEAFF. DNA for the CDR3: TGCAGCGTTGAACGACCCGGGAGGAACACTGAAGCTTTCTTT.

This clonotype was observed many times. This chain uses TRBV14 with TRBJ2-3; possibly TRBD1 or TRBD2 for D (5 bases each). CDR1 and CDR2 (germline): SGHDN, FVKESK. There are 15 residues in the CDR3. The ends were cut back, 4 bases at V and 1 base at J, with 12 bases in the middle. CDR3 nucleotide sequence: TGTGCCAGCAGCCGCCCGGGGCAGGGCACAGATACGCAGTATTTT. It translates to CASSRPGQGTDTQYF. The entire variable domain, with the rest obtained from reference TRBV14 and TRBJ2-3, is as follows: EAGVTQFPSHSVIEKGQTVTLRCDPISGHDNLYWYRRVMGKEIKFLLHFVKESKQDESGMPNNRFLAERTGGTYSTLKVQPAELEDSGVYFCASSRPGQGTDTQYFGPGTRLTVL.

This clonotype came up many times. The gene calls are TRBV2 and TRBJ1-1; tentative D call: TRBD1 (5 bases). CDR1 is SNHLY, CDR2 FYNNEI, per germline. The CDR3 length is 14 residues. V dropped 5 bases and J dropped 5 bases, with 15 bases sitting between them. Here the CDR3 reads CASSSWGGKTEAFF. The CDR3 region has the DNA TGTGCCAGCAGTAGTTGGGGGGGGAAAACTGAAGCTTTCTTT.

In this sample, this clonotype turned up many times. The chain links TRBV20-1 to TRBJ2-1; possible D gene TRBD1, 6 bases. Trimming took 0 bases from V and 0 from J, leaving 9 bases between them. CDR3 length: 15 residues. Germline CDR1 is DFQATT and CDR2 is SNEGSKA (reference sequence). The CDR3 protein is CSARDRGNSYNEQFF. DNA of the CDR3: TGCAGTGCTAGAGATAGGGGGAACTCCTACAATGAGCAGTTCTTC.

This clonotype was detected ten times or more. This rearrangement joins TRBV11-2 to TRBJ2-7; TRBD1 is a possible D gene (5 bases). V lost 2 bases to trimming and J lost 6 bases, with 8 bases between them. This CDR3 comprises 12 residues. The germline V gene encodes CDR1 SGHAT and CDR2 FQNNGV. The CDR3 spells CASSLQDSEQYF. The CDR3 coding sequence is TGTGCCAGCAGCTTACAAGACAGCGAGCAGTACTTC.